This T cell receptor (beta chain) was recovered during a study of shared clonotypes between healthy human individuals. The germline gives CDR1 MDHEN, CDR2 SYDVKM. Trimming took off 4 bases at V and 0 bases at J, with 16 bases between the two ends. The CDR3 loop spans 16 amino acids. The assay was carried out at the deep level. Using immunoSEQ multiplex PCR, the repertoire was profiled, and TCRdb retains in-frame clones only, with some absent. The sample records approximately 2.1 million clones, over 90% being singletons. The TCR was taken from a man aged 18 to 30 in good health. Some clones in this sample may be carry-over from other donors' samples. V is TRBV28 and J is TRBJ2-7; D is possibly TRBD2 (6 bases). Sequenced material: naive CD4+ T cells from PBMCs. Sample subset: CD45RA+ positively selected. The CDR3 loop reads CASSSISAGDSYEQYF. The CDR3 bases are TGTGCCAGCAGTTCCATATCAGCGGGCGACTCCTACGAGCAGTACTTC. The variable domain in full, with the rest retrieved from reference TRBV28 and TRBJ2-7, is DVKVTQSSRYLVKRTGEKVFLECVQDMDHENMFWYRQDPGLGLRLIYFSYDVKMKEKGDIPEGYSVSREKKERFSLILESASTNQTSMYLCASSSISAGDSYEQYFGPGTRLTVT.